This section outlines one T cell receptor beta chain sequence together with its context. These data originate in a study of T cell responses to AZD1222 COVID-19 vaccine. Germline CDR1 and CDR2: MNHEY and SVGAGI. The V end was cut by 1 base, the J end by 6 bases, with 10 bases between. CDR3 length: 14 residues. The assay was immunoSEQ multiplex PCR, and TCRdb's table has in-frame clones only and misses some. This sample has 160,000 or so clones, with about 91% found just once. Specimen: peripheral blood, collected on day 0 of AZD1222 vaccination. The TCR comes from an adult in good health. The V call is TRBV6-5, the J call TRBJ1-5; D is possibly TRBD1 (6 bases). CDR3 residues: CASSYFGGPQPQHF. CDR3 nucleotides: TGTGCCAGCAGTTACTTTGGGGGGCCTCAGCCCCAGCATTTT.